This T cell receptor beta chain stems from a study of cytomegalovirus exposure and HLA in healthy donors. Worth noting for this clone: Its antigen remains unknown.

Findings and limits, study-wide: The listing of roughly 160 TCR beta chains classed them as cytomegalovirus-associated. Most TCR beta V segments were productive about 90% or about 30% of the time in an earlier analysis.

Per germline, CDR1 MNHNS and CDR2 SASEGT. CDR3 length: 15 residues. Trimming stripped 0 bases from V and 4 bases from J, with 9 bases between. 60 Vbeta and 13 Jbeta primers were used in PCR. Profiled with immunoSEQ multiplex PCR; TCRdb holds only in-frame clones, not every one. The repertoire holds fewer than 70,000 clones, approximately 72% seen once, with approximately 10% in the top ten. This sequence was found in a woman in her 30s in good health and CMV-seronegative. Sequencing was done on a sample of PBMCs. The chain couples TRBV6-1 to TRBJ1-4, with D possibly matching TRBD1 (5 bases). For the CDR3, the DNA is TGTGCCAGCAGTGAAGCGGCAGGGTATAATGAAAAACTGTTTTTT. It encodes CASSEAAGYNEKLFF.